This T cell receptor beta chain was sequenced during a study of T-cell memory formation after mild COVID-19 (dated by TCRdb to about 2021). Broadly, across the study: TCR sequence clusters from the two donors were largely donor specific. In a couple of donors, T-cell clones that expanded and contracted after mild COVID-19 were tracked by sequencing TCRalpha and TCRbeta repertoires over time. Two young, previously healthy adult volunteers made up the cohort, one male and one female. Results the study describes overall, beyond this receptor: Only a couple of mild cases were covered in the study, and larger cohorts including severe cases with pre-infection samples were considered necessary. Some responding clones were found in pre-infection memory, which suggests that pre-existing cross-reactive memory T cells took part in the SARS-CoV-2 response. SARS-CoV-2 specificity of the second-wave clones peaking on day 37 was not confirmed. Contracting CD4+ clones appeared mostly in the CM and EM memory subsets, whereas CD8+ clones were enriched in EMRA. Clones that contracted from day 15 to 85 showed balanced CD4/CD8 phenotypes, whereas a second wave of clones that expanded from day 15 to 37 leaned towards CD4+.

Sequencer: Illumina NovaSeq 6000. cDNA libraries for TCRalpha and TCRbeta were prepared by 5'RACE using constant-segment primers, with sample barcodes and unique molecular identifiers added. RNA was extracted from every sample with Trizol reagent. Library amplification was performed in two PCR steps, and a second sample barcode and Illumina TruSeq adapters were introduced in the second step. Sequencing of libraries was performed on an Illumina NovaSeq with 2 x 150 bp paired-end reads. Concerning the study's data processing: With migec v1.2.7, reads were demultiplexed and then collapsed into UMI-guided consensus sequences. Using mixcr v2.1.11, UMI consensuses were aligned to TRA and TRB V and J templates and then assembled into clonotypes. Expanded or contracted clonotypes were those called significant by both edgeR and NoisET, with noise models trained on biological replicates. For edgeR calls, the cutoffs were a false discovery rate-adjusted p below 0.01 and a log2 fold-change threshold of 1. As an exploratory analysis of dynamics, max-normalized trajectories of the 1000 most abundant clonotypes were examined with PCA combined with hierarchical clustering. The CD4 or CD8 phenotype of responding clones was assigned using the separately sequenced CD4+ and CD8+ repertoires. TCRdb handled the public reads itself, with Q25 trimming in fastp and clone calling in MiXCR, and kept productive beta chains. Under each unique CDR3 protein, matching rows form one entry showing the most common genes and DNA. The V and J calls follow TCRdb's processing rather than the paper's. This sample lists 350,000 to 500,000 distinct CDR3 sequences; 20% were detected once. About 8.8% of the sample rests with the top ten.

PBMCs were isolated by Ficoll-Paque density gradient centrifugation. To note about this clonotype: The antigen this receptor binds is unknown. The input lacks base qualities; no much larger clone sits a single base away.

V and J lose 4 bases and 4 bases, and a span of 7 bases separates them. From a lookup of the germline V gene, CDR1 and CDR2 are MNHEY and SVGEGT. From its cysteine to its phenylalanine, the CDR3 spans 13 amino acids. Just CDR3 DNA is preserved here, 39 bases in frame from base 1. The sequence is built from TRBV6-2 or TRBV6-3 and TRBJ2-2; a weak D assignment points to TRBD2 (5 bases agree). This sequence originates from an adult woman who had mild COVID-19 (a few samples of this study predate the infection). The sample titles of this study are shuffled in the database, so cell type and time point are left out; the donor was told from shared clones. The sample taken for sequencing was PBMCs or a T cell subset sorted from them (not recorded which). The CDR3 region reads CASSWRVTGELFF. The DNA is as follows: TGTGCCAGCAGTTGGCGGGTCACCGGGGAGCTGTTTTTT.